This T cell receptor beta chain emerged from a study of neoadjuvant anti-PD-1 for oral cavity cancer. On the study more broadly: Patients without progression got a fourth dose around day 43.

Time point of the sample: after neoadjuvant nivolumab, at surgical resection. Patients were newly diagnosed with stage II-IVA oral cavity squamous cell carcinoma without prior systemic or radiation treatment. Sequencing used immunoSEQ multiplex PCR; TCRdb keeps in-frame clones, though not all of them. The profile shows some 70,000 clones, about 85% of them singletons. V shed 0 bases and J 2 bases; nucleotides not matched to a gene: 1. The germline CDR1 and CDR2 sequences are SGHRS and YFSETQ. The CDR3 extends over 15 amino acids. J is TRBJ1-4 and V is TRBV5-1; TRBD1 aligns across 7 bases. The TCR was taken from a person aged 35-79 years with oral cavity squamous cell carcinoma. Specimen: PBMCs, collected after nivolumab (anti-PD-1) treatment. CDR3 sequence reads: CASSLGDSTNEKLFF. CDR3 in DNA: TGCGCCAGCAGCTTGGGGGACAGCACTAATGAAAAACTGTTTTTT.